This TCR beta chain was recovered during a study of breast tumors, draining lymph nodes, adjacent tissues listed by TCRdb under 2016. Some background on the complete study: In breast cancer patients, the study compared the TCR beta repertoires of tumor, adjacent nontumor tissue and axillary lymph nodes. In human breast cancer, the study set out to evaluate how tumor, surrounding tissue and draining lymph node repertoires relate to one another and whether T cells may move between these sites. Broader findings and caveats from the paper: Tumor and nontumor tissue repertoires were significantly more similar in luminal-like than in basal-like breast cancer. T-cell repertoire diversity in tumors was found to be lower than in lymph nodes but higher than in nontumor tissue, and preferential V and J gene usage was observed. The data were considered consistent with the idea that most tumor T cells come from the lymph node and then expand in tumor tissue. The conclusion that tumor T cells originate in lymph nodes was presented as consistent with a hypothesis rather than as directly demonstrated.

Per the germline V gene, SGDLS is the CDR1 and YYNGEE is the CDR2. The CDR3 spans 17 residues, from the cysteine through the phenylalanine. This entry keeps only the CDR3 DNA: 51 bases, framed from base 1. At the junction V is shortened by 3 bases and J by 4 bases, with 19 bases in between. Sequencing was carried out with an Illumina HiSeq 2000. Multiplex PCR amplification was used to build the TCR beta chain libraries. The amplified TCR beta chain products were analyzed by high-throughput sequencing. TCRdb reanalyzed the raw reads on its own, using fastp at Q25 for trimming and MiXCR for clone calling, and kept in-frame beta chains. Entries are consolidated by CDR3 protein sequence, retaining the most common genes and DNA. The sample yields 150,000 to 200,000 distinct CDR3 sequences; 30% to 35% were counted once. The biggest ten clones account for about 4.1% of the sample. This clonotype showed up many times. Its specific antigen is unknown. No per-base quality is available; no much larger clone lies one base away.

The axillary draining lymph nodes of breast cancer patients were the source of the lymph node samples. Sequences were obtained from axillary lymph node tissue. This clonotype originated in a female donor with breast cancer. Some clones in this sample may be carry-over from other donors' samples. The receptor chain draws on TRBV9 and TRBJ1-4, and possibly TRBD1, on 5 matching bases. The DNA reads as follows: TGTGCCAGCAGCGCCGAGGGGTCCGGGATGATTAATGAAAAACTGTTTTTT. Its protein is CASSAEGSGMINEKLFF.